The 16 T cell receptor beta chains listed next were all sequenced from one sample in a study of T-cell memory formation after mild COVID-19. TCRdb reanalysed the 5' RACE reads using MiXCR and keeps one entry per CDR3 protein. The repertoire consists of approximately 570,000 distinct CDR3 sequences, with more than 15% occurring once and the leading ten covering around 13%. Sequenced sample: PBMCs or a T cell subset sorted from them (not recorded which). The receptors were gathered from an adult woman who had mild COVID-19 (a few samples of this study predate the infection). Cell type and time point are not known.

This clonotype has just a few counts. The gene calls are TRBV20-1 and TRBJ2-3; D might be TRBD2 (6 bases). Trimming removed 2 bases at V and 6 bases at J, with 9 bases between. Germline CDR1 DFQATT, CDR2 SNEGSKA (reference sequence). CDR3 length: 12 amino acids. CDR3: CSARTGVDTQYF. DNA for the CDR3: TGCAGTGCTAGAACGGGGGTTGATACGCAGTATTTT.

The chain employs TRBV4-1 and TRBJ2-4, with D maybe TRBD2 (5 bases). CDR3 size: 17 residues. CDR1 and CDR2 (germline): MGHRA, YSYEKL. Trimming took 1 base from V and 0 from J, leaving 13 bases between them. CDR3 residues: CASSQVDISGAKNIQYF. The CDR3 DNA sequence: TGCGCCAGCAGCCAAGTTGATATCAGCGGAGCCAAAAACATTCAGTACTTC.

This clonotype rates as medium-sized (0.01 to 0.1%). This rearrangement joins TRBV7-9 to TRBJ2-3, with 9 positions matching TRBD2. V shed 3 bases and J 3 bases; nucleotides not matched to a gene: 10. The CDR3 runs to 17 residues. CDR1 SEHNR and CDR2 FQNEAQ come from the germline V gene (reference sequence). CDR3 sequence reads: CASSLGSSGSRTDTQYF. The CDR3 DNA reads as TGTGCCAGCAGCTTGGGGAGTAGCGGGAGTAGGACAGATACGCAGTATTTT.

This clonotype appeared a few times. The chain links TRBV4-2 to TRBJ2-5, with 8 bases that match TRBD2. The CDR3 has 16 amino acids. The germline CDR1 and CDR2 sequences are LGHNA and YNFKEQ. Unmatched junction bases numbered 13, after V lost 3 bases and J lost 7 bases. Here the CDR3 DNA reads TGTGCCAGCAGCCAGGATCCGCTCAGCGGGGGTGGGACCCAGTACTTC. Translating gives CASSQDPLSGGGTQYF.

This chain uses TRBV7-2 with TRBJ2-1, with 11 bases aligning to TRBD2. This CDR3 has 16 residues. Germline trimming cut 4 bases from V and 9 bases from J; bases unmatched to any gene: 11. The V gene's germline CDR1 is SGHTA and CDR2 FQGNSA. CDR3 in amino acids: CASSSGRPGLAVEQFF. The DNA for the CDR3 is TGTGCCAGCAGCTCGGGGAGACCGGGACTAGCGGTTGAGCAGTTCTTC.

CDR3 bases: TGTGCCAGCAGTTTCGCGGGGGGTTCGAACTATGGCTACACCTTC. Protein sequence: CASSFAGGSNYGYTF. The chain has TRBV12-3 or TRBV12-4 and TRBJ1-2; possible D gene TRBD1, 5 bases. Trimming removed 3 bases at V and 2 bases at J, with 13 bases between. This CDR3 has 15 residues.

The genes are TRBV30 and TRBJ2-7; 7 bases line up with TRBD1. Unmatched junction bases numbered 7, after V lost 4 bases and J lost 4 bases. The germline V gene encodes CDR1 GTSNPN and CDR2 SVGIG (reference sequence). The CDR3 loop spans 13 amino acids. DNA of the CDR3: TGTGCCTGGACCCCCCGGGGACAGTACGAGCAGTACTTC. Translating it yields CAWTPRGQYEQYF.

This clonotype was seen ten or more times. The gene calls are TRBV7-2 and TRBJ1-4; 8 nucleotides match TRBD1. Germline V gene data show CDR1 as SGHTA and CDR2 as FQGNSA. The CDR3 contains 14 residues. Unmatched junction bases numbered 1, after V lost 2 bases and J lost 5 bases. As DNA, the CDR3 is TGTGCCAGCAGCTTAACAGGGGGGAATGAAAAACTGTTTTTT. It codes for CASSLTGGNEKLFF.

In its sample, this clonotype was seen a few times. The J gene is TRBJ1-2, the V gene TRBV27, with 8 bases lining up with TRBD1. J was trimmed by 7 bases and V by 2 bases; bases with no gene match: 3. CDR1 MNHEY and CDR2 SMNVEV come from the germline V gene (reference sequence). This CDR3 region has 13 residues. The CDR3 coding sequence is TGTGCCAGCAGTTTACGACAGGGGAGTGGCTACACCTTC. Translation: CASSLRQGSGYTF.

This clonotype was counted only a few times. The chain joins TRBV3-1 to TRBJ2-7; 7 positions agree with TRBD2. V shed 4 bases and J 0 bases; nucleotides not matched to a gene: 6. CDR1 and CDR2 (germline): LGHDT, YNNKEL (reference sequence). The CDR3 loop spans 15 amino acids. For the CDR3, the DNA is TGTGCCAGCAGCCCAAGGGAGGGGCCCTCCTACGAGCAGTACTTC. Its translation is CASSPREGPSYEQYF.

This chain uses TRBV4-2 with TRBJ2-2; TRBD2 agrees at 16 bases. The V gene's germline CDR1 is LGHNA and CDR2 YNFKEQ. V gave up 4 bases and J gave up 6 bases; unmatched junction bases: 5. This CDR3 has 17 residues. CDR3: CASSPGLAGGGAGELFF. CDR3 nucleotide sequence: TGTGCCAGCAGCCCGGGACTAGCGGGAGGGGGTGCCGGGGAGCTGTTTTTT.

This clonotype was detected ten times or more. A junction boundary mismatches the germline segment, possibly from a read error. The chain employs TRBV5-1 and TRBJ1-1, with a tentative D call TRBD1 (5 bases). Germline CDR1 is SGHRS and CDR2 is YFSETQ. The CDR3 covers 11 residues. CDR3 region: CASSLDREAFF. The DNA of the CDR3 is TGTGCCAGCAGCCTCGACAGAGAAGCTTTCTTT. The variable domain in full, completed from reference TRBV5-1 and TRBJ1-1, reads KAGVTQTPRYLIKTRGQQVTLSCSPISGHRSVSWYQQTPGQGLQFLFEYFSETQRNKGNFPGRFSGRQFSNSRSEMNVSTLELGDSALYLCASSLDREAFFGQGTRLTVV.

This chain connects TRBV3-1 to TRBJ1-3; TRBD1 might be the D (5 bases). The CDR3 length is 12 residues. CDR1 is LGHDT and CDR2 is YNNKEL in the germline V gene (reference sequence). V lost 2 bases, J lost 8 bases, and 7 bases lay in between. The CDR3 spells CASSQTGDTIYF. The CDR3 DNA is TGTGCCAGCAGCCAAACGGGGGACACCATATATTTT.

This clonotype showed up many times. The CDR3 DNA reads as TGTGCCAGCAGCGCGACGGACAGCTCCTACGAGCAGTACTTC. As protein: CASSATDSSYEQYF. The chain joins TRBV7-2 to TRBJ2-7; tentative D call: TRBD1 (6 bases). The germline gives CDR1 SGHTA, CDR2 FQGNSA. V gave up 5 bases and J gave up 0 bases, with 11 bases separating them. The CDR3 has 14 residues.

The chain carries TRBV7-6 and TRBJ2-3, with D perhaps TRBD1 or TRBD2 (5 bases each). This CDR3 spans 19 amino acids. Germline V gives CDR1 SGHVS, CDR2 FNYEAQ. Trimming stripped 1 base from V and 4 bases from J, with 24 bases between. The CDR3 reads CASSLGGVRGLFWADTQYF. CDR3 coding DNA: TGTGCCAGCAGCTTAGGAGGGGTACGAGGTTTATTTTGGGCAGATACGCAGTATTTT.

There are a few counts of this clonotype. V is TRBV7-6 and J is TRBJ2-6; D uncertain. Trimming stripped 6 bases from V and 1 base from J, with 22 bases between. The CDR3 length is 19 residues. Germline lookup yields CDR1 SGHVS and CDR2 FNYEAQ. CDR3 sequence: CASSSISDPAGSGANVLTF. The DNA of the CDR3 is TGTGCCAGCAGTTCTATCAGTGATCCCGCCGGGTCTGGGGCCAACGTCCTGACTTTC.